This T cell receptor beta chain was documented in a study of shared clonotypes between healthy human individuals. Generated by immunoSEQ multiplex PCR, the TCRdb table keeps only in-frame clones and is missing some. Of around 95,000 clones listed, around two thirds are singletons. Details on this clone: Its antigen is not known.

This CDR3 contains 16 residues. Unmatched junction bases numbered 17, after V lost 2 bases and J lost 14 bases. Germline V lookup: CDR1 MNHEY, CDR2 SMNVEV (reference sequence). General study results and limits: Shared clonotypes: 4.5% to 6% naive CD4, approximately 3.4% naive CD8, about 2.2% memory CD4, 0.4% memory CD8. Despite large depth, rarefaction showed incomplete sorted-subset sequencing. The study generally estimated greater richness for naive than memory subsets.

The chain combines TRBV27 with TRBJ1-5, with 8 bases lining up with TRBD1. The receptor was derived from a man aged 30 to 45 in good health. The material sequenced was memory CD8+ T cells sorted from blood. Stated subset: CD45RO+ cells pooled with CCR7-negative TemRA cells. CDR3 residues: CASSLGSGTGRRTEHF. The CDR3 DNA sequence: TGTGCCAGCAGTTTAGGATCCGGGACAGGCCGTAGGACCGAGCATTTT.